The sequence of this TCR beta chain was determined in a study of cytomegalovirus exposure and HLA in healthy donors. Study-wide points: In a later analysis, several top co-occurrence clusters appeared linked to parvovirus B19, influenza, CMV and Epstein-Barr virus.

Germline values: CDR1 SGHNT, CDR2 YENEEA. V lost 1 base, J lost 9 bases, and 22 bases lay in between. The CDR3 loop spans 16 amino acids. Note on this clone: The antigen is not known.

PCR amplification relied on 60 Vbeta primers (plus 13 Jbeta primers). The method was immunoSEQ multiplex PCR; TCRdb's version includes in-frame clones alone and lacks a portion of them. The data contain 200,000 or so clones, 79% of them singletons. The sequencing input was PBMCs. The sequence was collected from a male donor in good health and CMV-seropositive. V and J are TRBV11-3 and TRBJ2-7, with D possibly being TRBD2 (5 bases). The CDR3 reads CASSLGPGRAQSGQYF. As DNA, the CDR3 is TGTGCCAGCAGCTTAGGCCCTGGGCGGGCCCAGTCGGGGCAGTACTTC.